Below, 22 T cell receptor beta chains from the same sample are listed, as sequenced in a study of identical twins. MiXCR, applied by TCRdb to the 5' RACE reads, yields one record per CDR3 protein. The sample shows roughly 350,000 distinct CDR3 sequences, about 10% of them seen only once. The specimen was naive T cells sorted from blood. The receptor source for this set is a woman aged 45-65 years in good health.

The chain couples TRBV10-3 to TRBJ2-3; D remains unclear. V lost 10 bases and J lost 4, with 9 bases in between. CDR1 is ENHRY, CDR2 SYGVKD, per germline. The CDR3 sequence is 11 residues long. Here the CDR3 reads CATTGADTQYF. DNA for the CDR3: TGTGCCACGACTGGGGCAGATACGCAGTATTTT.

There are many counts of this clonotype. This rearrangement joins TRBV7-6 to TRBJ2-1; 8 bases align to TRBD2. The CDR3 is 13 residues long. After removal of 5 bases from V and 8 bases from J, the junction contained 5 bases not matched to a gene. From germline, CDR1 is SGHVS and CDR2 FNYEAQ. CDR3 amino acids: CASSPQRGYEQFF. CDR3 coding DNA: TGTGCCAGCAGCCCCCAGCGGGGGTATGAGCAGTTCTTC.

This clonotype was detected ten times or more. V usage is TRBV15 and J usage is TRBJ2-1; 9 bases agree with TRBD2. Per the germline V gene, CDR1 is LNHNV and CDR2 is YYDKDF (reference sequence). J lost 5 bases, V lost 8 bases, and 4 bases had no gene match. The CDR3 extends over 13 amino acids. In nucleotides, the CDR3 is TGTGCCACCGGGACTAGCTTGAACAATGAGCAGTTCTTC. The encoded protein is CATGTSLNNEQFF.

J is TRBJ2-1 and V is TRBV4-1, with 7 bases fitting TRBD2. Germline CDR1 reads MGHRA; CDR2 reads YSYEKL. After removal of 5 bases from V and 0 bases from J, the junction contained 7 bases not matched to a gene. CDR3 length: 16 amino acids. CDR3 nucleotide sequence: TGCGCCAGCAGCACTCGCGGGAGTACCTCCTACAATGAGCAGTTCTTC. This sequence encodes CASSTRGSTSYNEQFF.

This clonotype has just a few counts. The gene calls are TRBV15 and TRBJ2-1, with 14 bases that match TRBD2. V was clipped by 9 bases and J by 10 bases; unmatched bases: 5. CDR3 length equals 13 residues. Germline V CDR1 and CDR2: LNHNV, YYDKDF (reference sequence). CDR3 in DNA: TGTGCCACTGGGACTAGCGGGAGTCAAGAGCAGTTCTTC. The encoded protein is CATGTSGSQEQFF.

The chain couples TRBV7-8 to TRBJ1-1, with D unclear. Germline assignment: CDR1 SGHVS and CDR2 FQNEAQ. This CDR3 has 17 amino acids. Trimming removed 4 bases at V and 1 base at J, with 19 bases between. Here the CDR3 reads CASSSRSLKGGNTEAFF. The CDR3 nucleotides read TGTGCCAGCAGCTCCAGAAGCCTAAAAGGCGGGAACACTGAAGCTTTCTTT.

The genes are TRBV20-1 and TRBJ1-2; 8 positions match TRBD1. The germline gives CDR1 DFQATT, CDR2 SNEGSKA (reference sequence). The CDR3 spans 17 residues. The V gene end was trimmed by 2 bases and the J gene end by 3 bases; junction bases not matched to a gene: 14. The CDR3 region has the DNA TGCAGTGCTAGACCCTCGGGACAGGACGATGAATACTATGGCTACACCTTC. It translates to CSARPSGQDDEYYGYTF.

The DNA of the CDR3 is TGTGCCAGCATCGAGGGCCCTTGGGGCGCCTACGAGCAGTACTTC. This encodes CASIEGPWGAYEQYF. V and J are TRBV5-5 and TRBJ2-7; D could derive from TRBD1 or TRBD2 (5 bases each). The CDR3 extends over 15 amino acids. Per the germline V gene, CDR1 is SGHKS and CDR2 is YYEKEE (reference sequence). Between the trimmed V and J ends, which lost 6 bases and 2 bases, there was a span of 18 bases.

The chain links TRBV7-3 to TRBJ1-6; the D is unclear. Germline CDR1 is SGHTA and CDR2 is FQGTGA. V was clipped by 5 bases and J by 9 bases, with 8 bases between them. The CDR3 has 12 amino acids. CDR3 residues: CASSTGGSPLHF. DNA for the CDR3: TGTGCCAGCAGCACCGGTGGTTCACCCCTCCACTTT.

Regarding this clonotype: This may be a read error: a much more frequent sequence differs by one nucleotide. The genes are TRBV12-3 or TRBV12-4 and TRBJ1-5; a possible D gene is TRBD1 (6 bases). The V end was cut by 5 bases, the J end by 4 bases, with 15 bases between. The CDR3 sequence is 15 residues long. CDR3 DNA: TGTGCCAGCAGTGAGGGGGTGGGTTCGAATCAGCCCCAGCATTTT. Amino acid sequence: CASSEGVGSNQPQHF.

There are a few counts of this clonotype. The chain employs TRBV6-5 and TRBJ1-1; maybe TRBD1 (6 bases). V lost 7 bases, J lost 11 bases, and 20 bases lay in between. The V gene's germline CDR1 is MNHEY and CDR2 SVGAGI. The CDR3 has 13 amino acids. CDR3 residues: CASNLNRDRPAFF. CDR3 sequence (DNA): TGTGCCAGCAACCTAAACAGGGATCGGCCTGCTTTCTTT.

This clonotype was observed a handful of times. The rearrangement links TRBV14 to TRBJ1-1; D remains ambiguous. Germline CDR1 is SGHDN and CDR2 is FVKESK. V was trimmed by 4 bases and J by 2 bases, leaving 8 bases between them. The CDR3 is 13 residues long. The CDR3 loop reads CASSRSANTEAFF. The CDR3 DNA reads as TGTGCCAGCAGCCGGTCGGCCAACACTGAAGCTTTCTTT. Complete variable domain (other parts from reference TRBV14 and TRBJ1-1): EAGVTQFPSHSVIEKGQTVTLRCDPISGHDNLYWYRRVMGKEIKFLLHFVKESKQDESGMPNNRFLAERTGGTYSTLKVQPAELEDSGVYFCASSRSANTEAFFGQGTRLTVV.

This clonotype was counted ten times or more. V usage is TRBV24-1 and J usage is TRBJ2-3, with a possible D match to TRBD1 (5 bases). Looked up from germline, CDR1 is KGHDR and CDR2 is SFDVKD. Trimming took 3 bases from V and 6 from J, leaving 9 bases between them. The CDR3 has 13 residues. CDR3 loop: CATSDRQTDTQYF. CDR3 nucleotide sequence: TGTGCCACCAGTGATCGACAGACCGATACGCAGTATTTT.

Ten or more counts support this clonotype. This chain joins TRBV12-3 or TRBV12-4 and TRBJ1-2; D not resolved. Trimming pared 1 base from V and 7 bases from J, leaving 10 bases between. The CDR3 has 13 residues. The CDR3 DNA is TGTGCCAGCAGTTTAGTCCGAGTCGGTGGCTACACCTTC. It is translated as CASSLVRVGGYTF.

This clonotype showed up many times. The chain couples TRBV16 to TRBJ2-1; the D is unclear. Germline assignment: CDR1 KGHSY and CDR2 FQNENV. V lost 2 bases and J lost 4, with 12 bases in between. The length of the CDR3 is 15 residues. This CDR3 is CASSQSTNRYNEQFF. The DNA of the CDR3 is TGTGCCAGCAGCCAAAGTACAAACCGATACAATGAGCAGTTCTTC.

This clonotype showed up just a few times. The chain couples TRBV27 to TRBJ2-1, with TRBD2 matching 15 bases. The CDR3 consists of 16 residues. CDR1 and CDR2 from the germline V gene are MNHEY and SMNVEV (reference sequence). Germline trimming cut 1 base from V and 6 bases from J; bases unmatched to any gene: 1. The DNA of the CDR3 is TGTGCCAGCAGTTTATGGACTAGCGGGAGGGGCAATGAGCAGTTCTTC. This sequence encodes CASSLWTSGRGNEQFF.

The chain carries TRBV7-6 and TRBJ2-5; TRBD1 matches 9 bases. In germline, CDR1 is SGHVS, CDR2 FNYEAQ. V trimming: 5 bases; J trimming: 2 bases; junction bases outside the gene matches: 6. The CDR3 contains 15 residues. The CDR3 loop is CASSGGDREQETQYF. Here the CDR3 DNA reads TGTGCCAGCAGCGGAGGGGACAGGGAACAAGAGACCCAGTACTTC.

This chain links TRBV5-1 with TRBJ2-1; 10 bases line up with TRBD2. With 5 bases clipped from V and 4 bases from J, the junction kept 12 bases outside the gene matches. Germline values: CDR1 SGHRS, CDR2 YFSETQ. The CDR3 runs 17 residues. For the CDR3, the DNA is TGCGCCAGCAGAACCTCCCCAGCGGGAGGGTCTTACAATGAGCAGTTCTTC. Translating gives CASRTSPAGGSYNEQFF.

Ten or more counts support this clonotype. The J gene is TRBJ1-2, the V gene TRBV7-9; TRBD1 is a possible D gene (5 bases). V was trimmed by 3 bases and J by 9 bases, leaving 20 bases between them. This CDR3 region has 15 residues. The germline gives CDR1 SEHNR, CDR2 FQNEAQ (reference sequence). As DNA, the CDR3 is TGTGCCAGCAGCTTTGGGGGGTCCGGTTTACTAAGCTACACCTTC. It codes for CASSFGGSGLLSYTF.

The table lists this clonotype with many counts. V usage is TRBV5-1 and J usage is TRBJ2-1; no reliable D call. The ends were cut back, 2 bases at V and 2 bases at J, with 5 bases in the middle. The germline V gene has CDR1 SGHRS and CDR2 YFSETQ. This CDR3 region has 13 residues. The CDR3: CASSLFPYNEQFF. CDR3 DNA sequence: TGCGCCAGCAGCTTATTCCCCTACAATGAGCAGTTCTTC.

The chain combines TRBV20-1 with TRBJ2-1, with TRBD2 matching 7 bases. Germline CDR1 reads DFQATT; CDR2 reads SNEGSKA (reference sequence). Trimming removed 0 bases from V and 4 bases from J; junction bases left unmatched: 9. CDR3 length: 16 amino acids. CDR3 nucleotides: TGCAGTGCTAGAGATTCTGGGAGGGCCTTATACAATGAGCAGTTCTTC. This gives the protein CSARDSGRALYNEQFF.

For the CDR3, the DNA is TGCGCCAGCAGCCAGTTTGGGTCAGGGCGAACCTACAATGAGCAGTTCTTC. Translated, it gives CASSQFGSGRTYNEQFF. This chain joins TRBV5-1 and TRBJ2-1; D perhaps matches TRBD1 (5 bases). Germline V gene sequence: CDR1 SGHRS, CDR2 YFSETQ. The CDR3 sequence is 17 residues long. Trimming cost V 4 bases and J 2 bases, with 19 bases left between them.